The 7 T cell receptor beta chains below come from one sample, sequenced in a study of T cell responses to AZD1222 COVID-19 vaccine. Measured with immunoSEQ multiplex PCR; TCRdb has only the in-frame clones, and not every one. The repertoire holds around 91,000 clones, with approximately 89% as singletons. The sequenced sample was peripheral blood, obtained 28 days after the second AZD1222 dose. The receptors stem from an adult who received the AZD1222 COVID-19 vaccine.

This clone was detected once. This sequence joins TRBV7-3 and TRBJ2-6, with TRBD2 matching 8 bases. This CDR3 has 17 amino acids. Germline V gene lookup returns CDR1 SGHTA and CDR2 FQGTGA. V lost 2 bases and J lost 3; bases outside the gene matches: 6. The DNA of the CDR3 is TGTGCCAGCAGCTTAGAAGCGGGAGTAGGTGGGGCCAACGTCCTGACTTTC. Translating gives CASSLEAGVGGANVLTF.

V is TRBV12-3 or TRBV12-4 and J is TRBJ1-6; TRBD1 might be the D (5 bases). The CDR3 is made up of 13 amino acids. Between the trimmed V and J ends, which lost 4 bases and 16 bases, there was a span of 17 bases. DNA of the CDR3: TGTGCCAGCAGTTCCGGGACGACGGGGGAACTCCACTTT. Its translation is CASSSGTTGELHF.

This chain connects TRBV28 to TRBJ2-1; 10 nucleotides agree with TRBD2. Germline V gene sequence: CDR1 MDHEN, CDR2 SYDVKM. V lost 5 bases, J lost 6 bases, and 4 bases stayed unmatched. The CDR3 contains 14 residues. The CDR3 bases are TGTGCCAGCAGTCGAGCGGGAGGGGGCAATGAGCAGTTCTTC. Translation gives CASSRAGGGNEQFF.

V is TRBV6-5 and J is TRBJ1-1; possibly TRBD1 for D (5 bases). The CDR3 runs to 15 residues. In germline, CDR1 is MNHEY, CDR2 SVGAGI. Trimming pared 0 bases from V and 1 base from J, leaving 9 bases between. The CDR3 region has the DNA TGTGCCAGCAGTTACTCTATAACAGGGAACACTGAAGCTTTCTTT. Its translation: CASSYSITGNTEAFF.

The chain carries TRBV7-6 and TRBJ2-1; 7 bases align to TRBD2. CDR3 size: 15 residues. With V trimmed by 3 bases and J by 4 bases, 6 bases remained unmatched. In germline, CDR1 is SGHVS, CDR2 FNYEAQ. The CDR3 nucleotides read TGTGCCAGCAGCTTTGGGACTAATCCGTACAATGAGCAGTTCTTC. As protein: CASSFGTNPYNEQFF. The full variable domain, in which reference TRBV7-6 and TRBJ2-1 provide the parts outside the CDR3, is GAGVSQSPRYKVTKRGQDVALRCDPISGHVSLYWYRQALGQGPEFLTYFNYEAQQDKSGLPNDRFSAERPEGSISTLTIQRTEQRDSAMYRCASSFGTNPYNEQFFGPGTRLTVL.

This chain connects TRBV3-1 (or the pseudogene TRBV3-2) to TRBJ1-5; no reliable D call. The length of the CDR3 is 13 residues. Deletions cut 0 bases from V and 6 bases from J, with 6 bases between. Germline V gene data show CDR1 as LGHDT and CDR2 as YNNKEL (reference sequence). The CDR3 here is CASSQDYGQPQHF. The CDR3 DNA reads TGTGCCAGCAGCCAAGATTACGGTCAGCCCCAGCATTTT.

The J gene is TRBJ2-7, the V gene TRBV5-1; no firm D call. The ends were cut back, 2 bases at V and 2 bases at J, with 14 bases in the middle. This CDR3 is built from 15 residues. Looked up from germline, CDR1 is SGHRS and CDR2 is YFSETQ. CDR3 sequence reads: CASSFLSVGTYEQYF. Written as DNA, the CDR3 is TGCGCCAGCAGCTTCTTGTCCGTGGGGACCTACGAGCAGTACTTC.